Each of the 8 T cell receptor beta chains below was sequenced from the same sample in a study of cytomegalovirus exposure and HLA in healthy donors. The primer mix had 60 Vbeta and 13 Jbeta primers. Measured with immunoSEQ multiplex PCR; TCRdb has only the in-frame clones, and not every one. The data hold about 140,000 clones, with roughly 80% observed a single time. Sequenced: PBMCs. The source is a man aged 18 to 29 in good health and CMV-seropositive.

Here the CDR3 reads CATSGEGAGARNEQFF. The CDR3 region has the DNA TGTGCCACCAGCGGGGAGGGAGCGGGAGCTCGCAATGAGCAGTTCTTC. V usage is TRBV15 and J usage is TRBJ2-1; 8 bases fit TRBD2. This CDR3 has 16 amino acids. Trimming removed 5 bases from V and 6 bases from J; junction bases left unmatched: 12. From germline, CDR1 is LNHNV and CDR2 YYDKDF (reference sequence).

The chain combines TRBV9 with TRBJ2-7; 8 nucleotides agree with TRBD1. V lost 0 bases, J lost 4 bases, and 9 bases stayed unmatched. CDR3 length: 16 residues. Per germline, CDR1 SGDLS and CDR2 YYNGEE. The chain's CDR3 is CASSVGWTGSRYEQYF. In DNA, the CDR3 is TGTGCCAGCAGCGTAGGATGGACAGGGAGTCGGTACGAGCAGTACTTC.

The J gene is TRBJ2-5, the V gene TRBV28; possible D gene TRBD1, 6 bases. Germline V CDR1 and CDR2: MDHEN, SYDVKM. Trimming took off 4 bases at V and 5 bases at J, with 8 bases between the two ends. The CDR3 has 12 residues. The CDR3 reads CASSSQGETQYF. In DNA, the CDR3 is TGTGCCAGCAGTTCCCAGGGGGAGACCCAGTACTTC.

This chain connects TRBV28 to TRBJ2-1; unclear D gene. V was shortened by 6 bases and J by 3 bases, with 18 bases between the two germline ends. This CDR3 has 16 residues. Germline loops: CDR1 MDHEN, CDR2 SYDVKM. The CDR3 DNA sequence: TGTGCCAGCAGCAACCCGGGTAACGGGTACTACAATGAGCAGTTCTTC. Residues: CASSNPGNGYYNEQFF. Full variable domain (remainder filled in from reference TRBV28 and TRBJ2-1): DVKVTQSSRYLVKRTGEKVFLECVQDMDHENMFWYRQDPGLGLRLIYFSYDVKMKEKGDIPEGYSVSREKKERFSLILESASTNQTSMYLCASSNPGNGYYNEQFFGPGTRLTVL.

The V gene is TRBV5-1, the J gene TRBJ2-7; weak D call: TRBD2 (5 bases). Germline V gene lookup returns CDR1 SGHRS and CDR2 YFSETQ. Trimming cost V 5 bases and J 4 bases, with 16 bases left between them. The CDR3 has 14 residues. This CDR3 is CASRLTSGGYEQYF. The CDR3 DNA sequence: TGCGCCAGCAGACTAACCAGCGGTGGGTACGAGCAGTACTTC.

This clone was observed a single time. This chain joins TRBV7-9 and TRBJ1-2; the match to TRBD1 covers 7 bases. The CDR3 is made up of 13 amino acids. Germline CDR1 and CDR2: SEHNR and FQNEAQ (reference sequence). V trimming: 6 bases; J trimming: 6 bases; junction bases outside the gene matches: 7. The CDR3 here is CASSNDRVDGYTF. The CDR3 DNA is TGTGCCAGCAGTAATGACAGGGTGGATGGCTACACCTTC.

This chain's CDR3 is CASTSRHNQPQHF. The DNA of the CDR3 is TGTGCCAGCACCTCAAGACACAATCAGCCCCAGCATTTT. The chain is built from TRBV27 and TRBJ1-5; the D is unclear. The V gene lost 7 bases and the J gene lost 3 bases, with 10 bases spanning the gap. The V gene's germline CDR1 is MNHEY and CDR2 SMNVEV (reference sequence). There are 13 residues in the CDR3.

This clone was seen once. J is TRBJ2-1 and V is TRBV7-9; 8 bases line up with TRBD2. The CDR3 is 15 amino acids. Germline assignment: CDR1 SEHNR and CDR2 FQNEAQ (reference sequence). V was pared by 7 bases and J by 5 bases, with 10 bases of the junction left unmatched. In DNA, the CDR3 is TGTGCCAGCACCCCTAGGGAGCGGGGGAACAATGAGCAGTTCTTC. Residues: CASTPRERGNNEQFF.